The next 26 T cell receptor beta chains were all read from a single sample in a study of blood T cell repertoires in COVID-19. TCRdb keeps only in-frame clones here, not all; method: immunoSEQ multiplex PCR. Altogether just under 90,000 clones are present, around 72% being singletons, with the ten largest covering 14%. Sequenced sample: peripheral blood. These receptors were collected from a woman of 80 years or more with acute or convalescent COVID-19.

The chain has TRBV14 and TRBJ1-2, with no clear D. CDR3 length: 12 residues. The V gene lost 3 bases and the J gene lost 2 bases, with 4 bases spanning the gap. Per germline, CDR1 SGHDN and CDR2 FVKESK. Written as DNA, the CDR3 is TGTGCCAGCAGCCAGCAGAACTATGGCTACACCTTC. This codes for CASSQQNYGYTF.

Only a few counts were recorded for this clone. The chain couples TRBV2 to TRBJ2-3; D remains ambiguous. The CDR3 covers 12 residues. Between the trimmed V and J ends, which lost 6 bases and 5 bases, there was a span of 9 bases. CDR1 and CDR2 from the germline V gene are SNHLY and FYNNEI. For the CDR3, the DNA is TGTGCCAGCAGCCCCCAGCGAGATACGCAGTATTTT. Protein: CASSPQRDTQYF.

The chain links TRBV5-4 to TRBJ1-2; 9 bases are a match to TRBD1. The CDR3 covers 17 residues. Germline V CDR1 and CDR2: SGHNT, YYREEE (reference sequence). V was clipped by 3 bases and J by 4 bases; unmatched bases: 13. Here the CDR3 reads CASSSRIGTGNLYGYTF. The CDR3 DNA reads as TGTGCCAGCAGCTCCAGGATCGGGACAGGGAACCTCTATGGCTACACCTTC.

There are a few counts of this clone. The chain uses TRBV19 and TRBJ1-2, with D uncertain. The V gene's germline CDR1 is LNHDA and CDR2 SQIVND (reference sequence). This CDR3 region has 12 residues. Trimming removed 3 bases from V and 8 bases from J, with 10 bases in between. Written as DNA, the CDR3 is TGTGCCAGTAGTATCGGTCCCTCAGGCTACACCTTC. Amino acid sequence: CASSIGPSGYTF. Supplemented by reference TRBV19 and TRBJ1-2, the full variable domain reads DGGITQSPKYLFRKEGQNVTLSCEQNLNHDAMYWYRQDPGQGLRLIYYSQIVNDFQKGDIAEGYSVSREKKESFPLTVTSAQKNPTAFYLCASSIGPSGYTFGSGTRLTVV.

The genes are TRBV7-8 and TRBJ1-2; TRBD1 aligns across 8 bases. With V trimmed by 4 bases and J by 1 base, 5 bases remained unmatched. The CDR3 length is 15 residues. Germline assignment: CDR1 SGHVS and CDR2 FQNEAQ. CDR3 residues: CASSYPGQVNYGYTF. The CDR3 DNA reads TGTGCCAGCAGCTACCCGGGACAGGTTAACTATGGCTACACCTTC.

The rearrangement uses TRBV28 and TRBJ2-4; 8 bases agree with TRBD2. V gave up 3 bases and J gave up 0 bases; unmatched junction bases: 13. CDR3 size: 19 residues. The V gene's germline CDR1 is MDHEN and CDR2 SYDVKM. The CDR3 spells CASSFPSFGRVIAKNIQYF. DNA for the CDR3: TGTGCCAGCAGTTTCCCCAGTTTCGGGAGGGTAATAGCCAAAAACATTCAGTACTTC.

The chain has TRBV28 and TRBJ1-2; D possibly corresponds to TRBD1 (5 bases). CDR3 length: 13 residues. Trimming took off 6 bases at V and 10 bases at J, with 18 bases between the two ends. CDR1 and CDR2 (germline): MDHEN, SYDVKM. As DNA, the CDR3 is TGTGCCAGCAGCCCCGGGGGAAGCTTAGTCTACACCTTC. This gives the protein CASSPGGSLVYTF.

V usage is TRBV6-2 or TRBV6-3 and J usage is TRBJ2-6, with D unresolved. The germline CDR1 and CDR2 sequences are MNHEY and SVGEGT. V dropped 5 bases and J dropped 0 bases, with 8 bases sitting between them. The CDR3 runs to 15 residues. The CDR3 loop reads CASSIRSSGANVLTF. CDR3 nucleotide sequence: TGTGCCAGCAGTATCAGAAGCTCTGGGGCCAACGTCCTGACTTTC.

The CDR3 here is CASSSNGQGREKLFF. The CDR3 DNA follows: TGTGCCAGCAGTTCAAACGGACAGGGTCGCGAAAAACTGTTTTTT. The J gene is TRBJ1-4, the V gene TRBV6-5; 8 nucleotides match TRBD1. The CDR3 extends over 15 amino acids. Per the germline V gene, CDR1 is MNHEY and CDR2 is SVGAGI. Losses at the gene ends were 4 bases for V and 8 bases for J; bases not matched to a gene: 9.

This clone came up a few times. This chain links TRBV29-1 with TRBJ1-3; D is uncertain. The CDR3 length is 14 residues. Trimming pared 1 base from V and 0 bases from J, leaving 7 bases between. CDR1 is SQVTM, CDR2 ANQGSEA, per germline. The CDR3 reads CSVEGGSSGNTIYF. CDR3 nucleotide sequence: TGCAGCGTTGAAGGCGGAAGCTCTGGAAACACCATATATTTT.

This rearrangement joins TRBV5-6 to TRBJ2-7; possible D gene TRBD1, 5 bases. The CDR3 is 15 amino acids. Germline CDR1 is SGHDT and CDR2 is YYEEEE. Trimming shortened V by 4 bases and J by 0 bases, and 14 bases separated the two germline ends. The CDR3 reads CASSLGHLSSYEQYF. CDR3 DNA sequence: TGTGCCAGCAGCCTAGGACATTTGAGCTCCTACGAGCAGTACTTC.

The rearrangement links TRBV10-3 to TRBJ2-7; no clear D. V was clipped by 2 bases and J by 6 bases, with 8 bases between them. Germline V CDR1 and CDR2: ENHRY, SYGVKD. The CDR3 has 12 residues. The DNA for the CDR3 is TGTGCCATCAGTGAGGGCCCACGCGAGCAGTACTTC. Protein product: CAISEGPREQYF.

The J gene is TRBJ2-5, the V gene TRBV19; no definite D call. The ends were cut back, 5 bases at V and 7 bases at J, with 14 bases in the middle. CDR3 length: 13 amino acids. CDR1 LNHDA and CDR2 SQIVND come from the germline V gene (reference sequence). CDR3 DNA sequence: TGTGCCAGTAGTTGGGCAGGCAGGCGGACCCAGTACTTC. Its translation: CASSWAGRRTQYF.

CDR3: CAISEDPSSYNEQFF. For the CDR3, the DNA is TGTGCCATCAGTGAAGATCCGAGCTCCTACAATGAGCAGTTCTTC. The chain joins TRBV10-3 to TRBJ2-1; D gene ambiguous. V shed 3 bases and J shed 0 bases, with 9 bases lying between them. The CDR3 sequence is 15 residues long. The germline V gene has CDR1 ENHRY and CDR2 SYGVKD.

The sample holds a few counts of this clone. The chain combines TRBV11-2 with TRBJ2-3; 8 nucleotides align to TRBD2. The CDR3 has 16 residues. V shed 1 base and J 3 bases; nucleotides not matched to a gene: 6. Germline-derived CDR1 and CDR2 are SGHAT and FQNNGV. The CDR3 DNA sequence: TGTGCCAGCAGCTTAGGTTCCGGGGGGGCGACAGATACGCAGTATTTT. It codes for CASSLGSGGATDTQYF.

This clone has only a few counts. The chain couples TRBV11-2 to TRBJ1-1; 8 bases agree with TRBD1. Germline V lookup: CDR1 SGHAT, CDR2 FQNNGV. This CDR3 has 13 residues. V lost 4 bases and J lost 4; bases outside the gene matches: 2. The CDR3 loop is CASSYRGGTEAFF. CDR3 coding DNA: TGTGCCAGCAGCTACAGGGGGGGCACTGAAGCTTTCTTT. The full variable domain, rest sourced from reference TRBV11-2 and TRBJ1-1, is EAGVAQSPRYKIIEKRQSVAFWCNPISGHATLYWYQQILGQGPKLLIQFQNNGVVDDSQLPKDRFSAERLKGVDSTLKIQPAKLEDSAVYLCASSYRGGTEAFFGQGTRLTVV.

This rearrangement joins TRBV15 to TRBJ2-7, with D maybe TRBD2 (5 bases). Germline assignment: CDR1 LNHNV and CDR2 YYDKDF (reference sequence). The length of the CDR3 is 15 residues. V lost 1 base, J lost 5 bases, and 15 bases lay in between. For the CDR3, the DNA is TGTGCCACCAGCAGAGTCCGCGGGTTTTTTGACGAGCAGTACTTC. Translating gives CATSRVRGFFDEQYF. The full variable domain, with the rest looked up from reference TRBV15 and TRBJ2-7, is DAMVIQNPRYQVTQFGKPVTLSCSQTLNHNVMYWYQQKSSQAPKLLFHYYDKDFNNEADTPDNFQSRRPNTSFCFLDIRSPGLGDTAMYLCATSRVRGFFDEQYFGPGTRLTVT.

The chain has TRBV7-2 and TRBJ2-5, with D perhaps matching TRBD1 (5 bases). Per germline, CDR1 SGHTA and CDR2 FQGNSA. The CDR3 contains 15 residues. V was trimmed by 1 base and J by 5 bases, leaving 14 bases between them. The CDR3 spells CASSLGGRESETQYF. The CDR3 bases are TGTGCCAGCAGCTTAGGAGGCAGGGAAAGCGAGACCCAGTACTTC.

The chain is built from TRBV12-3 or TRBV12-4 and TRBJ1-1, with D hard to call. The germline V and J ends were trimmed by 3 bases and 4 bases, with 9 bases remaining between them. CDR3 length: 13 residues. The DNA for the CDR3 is TGTGCCAGCAGTTTGACTCCGGGCACTGAAGCTTTCTTT. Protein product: CASSLTPGTEAFF.

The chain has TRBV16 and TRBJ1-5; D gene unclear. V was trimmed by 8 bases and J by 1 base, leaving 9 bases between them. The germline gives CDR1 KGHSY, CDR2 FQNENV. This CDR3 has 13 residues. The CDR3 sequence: CASSRESNQPQHF. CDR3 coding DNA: TGTGCCAGCTCTCGGGAGAGCAATCAGCCCCAGCATTTT.

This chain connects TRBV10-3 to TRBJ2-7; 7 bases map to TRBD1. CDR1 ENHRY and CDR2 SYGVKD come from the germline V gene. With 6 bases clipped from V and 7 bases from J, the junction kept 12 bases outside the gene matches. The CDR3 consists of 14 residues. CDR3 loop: CAISLERGLVEQYF. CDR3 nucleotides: TGTGCCATCAGCCTGGAGAGGGGGCTAGTTGAGCAGTACTTC.

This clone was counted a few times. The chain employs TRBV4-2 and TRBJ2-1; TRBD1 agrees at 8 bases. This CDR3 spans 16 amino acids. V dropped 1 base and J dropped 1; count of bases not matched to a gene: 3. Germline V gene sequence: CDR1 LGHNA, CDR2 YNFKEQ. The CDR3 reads CASSQAGGTSYNEQFF. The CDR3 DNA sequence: TGTGCCAGCAGCCAAGCAGGGGGCACGTCCTACAATGAGCAGTTCTTC.

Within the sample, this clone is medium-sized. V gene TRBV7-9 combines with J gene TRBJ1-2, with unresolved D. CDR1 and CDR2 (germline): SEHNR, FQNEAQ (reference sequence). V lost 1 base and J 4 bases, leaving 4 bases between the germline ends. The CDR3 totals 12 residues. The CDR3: CASSLGGYGYTF. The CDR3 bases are TGTGCCAGCAGCTTAGGAGGCTATGGCTACACCTTC.

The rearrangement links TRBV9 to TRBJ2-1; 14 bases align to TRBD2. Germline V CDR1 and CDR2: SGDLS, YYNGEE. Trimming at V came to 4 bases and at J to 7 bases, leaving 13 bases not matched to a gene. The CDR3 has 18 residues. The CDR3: CASSSRLAGGPFTNEQFF. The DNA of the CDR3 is TGTGCCAGCAGCTCGAGACTAGCGGGGGGGCCCTTTACAAATGAGCAGTTCTTC.

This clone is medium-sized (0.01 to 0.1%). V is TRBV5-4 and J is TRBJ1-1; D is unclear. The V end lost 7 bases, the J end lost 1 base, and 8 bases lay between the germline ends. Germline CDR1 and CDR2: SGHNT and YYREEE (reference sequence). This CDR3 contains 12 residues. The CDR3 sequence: CASGETNTEAFF. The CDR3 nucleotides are TGTGCCAGCGGAGAGACGAACACTGAAGCTTTCTTT.

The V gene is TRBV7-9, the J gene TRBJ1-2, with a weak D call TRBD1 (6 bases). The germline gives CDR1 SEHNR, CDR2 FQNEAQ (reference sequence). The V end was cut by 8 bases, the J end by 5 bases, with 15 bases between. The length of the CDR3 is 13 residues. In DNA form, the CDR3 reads TGTGCCAGCCGCGGGGGACACCGATATGGCTACACCTTC. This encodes CASRGGHRYGYTF.